Below, 27 T cell receptor beta chains from the same sample are listed, as sequenced in a study of T-cell memory formation after mild COVID-19. TCRdb fed the 5' RACE reads into MiXCR, producing one record per CDR3 protein. This sample has 150,000 to 200,000 distinct CDR3 sequences, with roughly 31% found just once. The material sequenced was PBMCs or a T cell subset sorted from them (not recorded which). The receptors here all came from an adult woman who had mild COVID-19 (a few samples of this study predate the infection). Cell type and time point are not known.

The rearrangement uses TRBV6-5 and TRBJ1-2; the match to TRBD1 covers 9 bases. Germline values: CDR1 MNHEY, CDR2 SVGAGI. V lost 5 bases to trimming and J lost 7 bases; unmatched junction nucleotides: 11. The CDR3 is 15 amino acids. The CDR3 loop is CASSRGTGKSPGYTF. CDR3 DNA: TGTGCCAGCAGTCGGGGGACAGGGAAAAGTCCTGGCTACACCTTC.

In this sample, this clonotype turned up a few times. The V gene is TRBV7-9, the J gene TRBJ1-1, with a possible D match to TRBD1 (6 bases). The germline gives CDR1 SEHNR, CDR2 FQNEAQ (reference sequence). V lost 1 base and J 7 bases, leaving 13 bases between the germline ends. There are 14 residues in the CDR3. The CDR3 coding sequence is TGTGCCAGCAGCTTAGGGACAGTGTGGGGTGAAGCTTTCTTT. Protein product: CASSLGTVWGEAFF.

This clonotype was seen only a few times. This chain uses TRBV6-5 with TRBJ2-7; 9 bases match TRBD1. Germline V lookup: CDR1 MNHEY, CDR2 SVGAGI. V dropped 4 bases and J dropped 2; count of bases not matched to a gene: 6. The CDR3 consists of 15 residues. CDR3 sequence: CASSFTGQGTYEQYF. Written as DNA, the CDR3 is TGTGCCAGCAGTTTTACGGGACAGGGCACCTACGAGCAGTACTTC.

The chain employs TRBV28 and TRBJ2-3; no reliable D call. The V gene lost 4 bases and the J gene lost 5 bases, with 19 bases spanning the gap. Germline loops: CDR1 MDHEN, CDR2 SYDVKM. The CDR3 has 16 amino acids. CDR3 sequence (DNA): TGTGCCAGCAGTTCCCAGGTTGCTAGTTCATTAGATACGCAGTATTTT. Translated, it gives CASSSQVASSLDTQYF.

This chain uses TRBV5-6 with TRBJ1-5; D is unresolved. V was trimmed by 3 bases and J by 1 base, leaving 8 bases between them. Germline CDR1 and CDR2: SGHDT and YYEEEE. This CDR3 region has 14 residues. CDR3 residues: CASSWAGSNQPQHF. The CDR3 DNA is TGTGCCAGCAGCTGGGCGGGAAGCAATCAGCCCCAGCATTTT.

The chain carries TRBV2 and TRBJ1-2, with 9 bases lining up with TRBD1. CDR1 is SNHLY and CDR2 is FYNNEI in the germline V gene. The ends lost 6 bases at V and 2 bases at J; junction bases unmatched: 7. The CDR3 has 15 amino acids. CDR3: CASSRGQGGNYGYTF. The CDR3 nucleotides read TGTGCCAGCAGCAGGGGACAGGGAGGGAACTATGGCTACACCTTC.

The V and J genes are TRBV20-1 and TRBJ2-3, with 9 bases matching TRBD2. The germline CDR1 and CDR2 sequences are DFQATT and SNEGSKA (reference sequence). V shed 3 bases and J 3 bases; nucleotides not matched to a gene: 7. There are 15 residues in the CDR3. The CDR3 is CSARGPSGATDTQYF. The CDR3 coding sequence is TGCAGTGCTAGGGGGCCTAGCGGGGCGACAGATACGCAGTATTTT.

CDR3 sequence reads: CASSPLGRQNRGGYTF. CDR3 in DNA: TGTGCCAGCAGCCCTTTAGGTCGACAAAACAGGGGTGGCTACACCTTC. The chain combines TRBV4-2 with TRBJ1-2, with TRBD1 identical over 7 bases. J was trimmed by 7 bases and V by 4 bases; bases with no gene match: 15. CDR1 is LGHNA, CDR2 YNFKEQ, per germline. This CDR3 spans 16 amino acids.

This chain joins TRBV12-3 or TRBV12-4 and TRBJ2-7; D call uncertain. V lost 4 bases, J lost 1 base, and 14 bases lay in between. CDR3 size: 15 residues. As DNA, the CDR3 is TGTGCCAGCAGTTCTCTAGGAGAAGGGTCCTACGAGCAGTACTTC. Encoded protein: CASSSLGEGSYEQYF.

The chain recombines TRBV30 with TRBJ2-2; 13 bases line up with TRBD2. The germline V gene has CDR1 GTSNPN and CDR2 SVGIG (reference sequence). The CDR3 extends over 18 amino acids. The V gene end was trimmed by 0 bases and the J gene end by 7 bases; junction bases not matched to a gene: 11. The chain's CDR3 is CAWSVLRTSGSNVGELFF. CDR3 DNA sequence: TGTGCCTGGAGTGTACTCCGGACTAGCGGGAGTAACGTCGGGGAGCTGTTTTTT.

This clonotype was counted a few times. This chain links TRBV7-2 with TRBJ2-7; 8 bases map to TRBD2. Trimming cost V 1 base and J 4 bases; bases outside gene matches: 6. The CDR3 sequence is 15 residues long. The V gene's germline CDR1 is SGHTA and CDR2 FQGNSA. The CDR3 DNA reads as TGTGCCAGCAGCTTAGACAGCGGGAGAATATACGAGCAGTACTTC. This codes for CASSLDSGRIYEQYF.

This clonotype has more than one count but fewer than ten. The chain combines TRBV15 with TRBJ2-3; D is uncertain. Deletions cut 8 bases from V and 0 bases from J, with 12 bases between. The CDR3 covers 14 residues. In germline, CDR1 is LNHNV, CDR2 YYDKDF (reference sequence). CDR3: CATAGGFSTDTQYF. The CDR3 region has the DNA TGTGCCACCGCCGGCGGATTTAGCACAGATACGCAGTATTTT.

The V call is TRBV4-3, the J call TRBJ2-7; D not certain. Trimming shortened V by 0 bases and J by 6 bases, and 12 bases separated the two germline ends. The CDR3 runs to 14 residues. The V gene's germline CDR1 is LGHNA and CDR2 YSLEER. This chain's CDR3 is CASSQDRIGSEQYF. CDR3 coding DNA: TGCGCCAGCAGCCAAGACCGCATAGGCAGCGAGCAGTACTTC.

The chain joins TRBV7-9 to TRBJ2-1, with a tentative D call TRBD1 (5 bases). From germline, CDR1 is SEHNR and CDR2 FQNEAQ (reference sequence). Trimming stripped 2 bases from V and 9 bases from J, with 20 bases between. This CDR3 comprises 16 residues. The CDR3 DNA reads TGTGCCAGCAGCTTAACCCTCCAACAGGCCCCTCGTGAGCAGTTCTTC. The encoded protein is CASSLTLQQAPREQFF.

The sample holds a few counts of this clonotype. The V and J genes are TRBV4-3 and TRBJ2-1; 11 bases agree with TRBD2. Trimming took 4 bases from V and 10 from J; bases not matched to a gene: 6. CDR3 length: 14 amino acids. Germline lookup yields CDR1 LGHNA and CDR2 YSLEER. The CDR3 nucleotides are TGCGCCAGCAGCCCGGTAGCGGGGGGGCGAGAGCAGTTCTTC. It translates to CASSPVAGGREQFF.

The chain is built from TRBV7-9 and TRBJ1-1; the D is unclear. The length of the CDR3 is 14 residues. The V gene's germline CDR1 is SEHNR and CDR2 FQNEAQ (reference sequence). The ends were cut back, 0 bases at V and 1 base at J, with 6 bases in the middle. The CDR3 loop is CASSLAAGNTEAFF. CDR3 in DNA: TGTGCCAGCAGCTTAGCGGCAGGGAACACTGAAGCTTTCTTT.

This clonotype was seen only a few times. The rearrangement joins TRBV7-2 to TRBJ2-2; D not certain. The germline CDR1 and CDR2 sequences are SGHTA and FQGNSA. Trimming stripped 1 base from V and 3 bases from J, with 9 bases between. The CDR3 consists of 15 residues. The CDR3 DNA is TGTGCCAGCAGCTTAGGGCTAGTGTACACCGGGGAGCTGTTTTTT. It encodes CASSLGLVYTGELFF.

The sample holds a few counts of this clonotype. The V gene is TRBV4-2, the J gene TRBJ2-7, with a weak D call TRBD1 (6 bases). The V gene's germline CDR1 is LGHNA and CDR2 YNFKEQ. The CDR3 spans 15 residues. V was pared by 0 bases and J by 3 bases, with 12 bases between. CDR3 sequence reads: CASSQDWSGDYEQYF. The CDR3, as DNA: TGTGCCAGCAGCCAAGATTGGTCAGGGGACTACGAGCAGTACTTC.

The chain carries TRBV20-1 and TRBJ1-2, with D perhaps matching TRBD1 (6 bases). The germline V and J ends were trimmed by 6 bases and 0 bases, with 20 bases remaining between them. The CDR3 is 16 residues long. Germline CDR1 DFQATT, CDR2 SNEGSKA (reference sequence). This chain's CDR3 is CSAPRSRGSANYGYTF. The CDR3 bases are TGCAGTGCCCCCAGATCGAGGGGGTCAGCTAACTATGGCTACACCTTC.

V usage is TRBV7-8 and J usage is TRBJ1-3; D gene ambiguous. The CDR3 has 14 amino acids. The ends were cut back, 6 bases at V and 1 base at J, with 10 bases in the middle. Germline CDR1 and CDR2: SGHVS and FQNEAQ. The CDR3 is CASRAKESGNTIYF. In DNA form, the CDR3 reads TGTGCCAGCAGGGCAAAAGAATCTGGAAACACCATATATTTT.

There are many counts of this clonotype. The chain joins TRBV7-6 to TRBJ2-7; D tentatively reads TRBD1 or TRBD2 (5 bases each). CDR3 length: 14 amino acids. V was pared by 4 bases and J by 1 base, with 11 bases between. CDR1 and CDR2 (germline): SGHVS, FNYEAQ. The chain's CDR3 is CASSSGTGSYEQYF. The CDR3 DNA sequence: TGTGCCAGCAGCTCGGGGACGGGTTCCTACGAGCAGTACTTC.

This clonotype was seen a handful of times. This chain uses TRBV12-3 or TRBV12-4 with TRBJ2-3; 16 nucleotides match TRBD2. The CDR3 is 18 residues long. The V gene end was trimmed by 5 bases and the J gene end by 8 bases; junction bases not matched to a gene: 13. CDR3 DNA sequence: TGTGCCAGCAGTGCCGGGACTAGCGGGGGGGGCTCGGAGGGTACGCAGTATTTT. Amino acid sequence: CASSAGTSGGGSEGTQYF.

This clonotype appeared a few times. The V call is TRBV14, the J call TRBJ1-1, with D uncertain. CDR1 is SGHDN, CDR2 FVKESK, per germline. V was clipped by 5 bases and J by 3 bases, with 10 bases between them. The CDR3 is 13 residues long. The CDR3 DNA is TGTGCCAGCAGCGCTTGGAGGGACACTGAAGCTTTCTTT. Translated: CASSAWRDTEAFF.

V is TRBV29-1 and J is TRBJ1-2; 7 bases fit TRBD1. Germline V gene lookup returns CDR1 SQVTM and CDR2 ANQGSEA. This CDR3 region has 12 residues. The ends lost 4 bases at V and 4 bases at J; junction bases unmatched: 3. The CDR3 region has the DNA TGCAGCGTTGCGGGGGACAGCTATGGCTACACCTTC. This encodes CSVAGDSYGYTF.

The chain links TRBV27 to TRBJ2-1; 12 bases are a match to TRBD2. There are 15 residues in the CDR3. Trimming removed 8 bases from V and 7 bases from J; junction bases left unmatched: 9. Per germline, CDR1 MNHEY and CDR2 SMNVEV (reference sequence). CDR3 protein: CASGLAGGGRNEQFF. The CDR3 DNA sequence: TGTGCCAGCGGGCTAGCGGGAGGGGGAAGGAATGAGCAGTTCTTC.

CDR3 coding DNA: TGTGCCAGCAGTCCTAGCGGGGAATCCTACAATGAGCAGTTCTTC. Its protein product is CASSPSGESYNEQFF. The chain employs TRBV5-4 and TRBJ2-1, with 9 nucleotides matching TRBD2. The CDR3 is 15 amino acids. Germline CDR1 SGHNT, CDR2 YYREEE (reference sequence). Losses at the gene ends were 5 bases for V and 1 base for J; bases not matched to a gene: 4.

This clonotype was seen a few times. The CDR3: CASSRGDTEAFF. The CDR3 DNA is TGTGCCAGCAGCCGGGGGGACACTGAAGCTTTCTTT. J is TRBJ1-1 and V is TRBV4-2; tentative D call: TRBD1 (5 bases). The CDR3 is made up of 12 amino acids. Germline CDR1 LGHNA, CDR2 YNFKEQ. V was trimmed by 4 bases and J by 3 bases, leaving 6 bases between them.